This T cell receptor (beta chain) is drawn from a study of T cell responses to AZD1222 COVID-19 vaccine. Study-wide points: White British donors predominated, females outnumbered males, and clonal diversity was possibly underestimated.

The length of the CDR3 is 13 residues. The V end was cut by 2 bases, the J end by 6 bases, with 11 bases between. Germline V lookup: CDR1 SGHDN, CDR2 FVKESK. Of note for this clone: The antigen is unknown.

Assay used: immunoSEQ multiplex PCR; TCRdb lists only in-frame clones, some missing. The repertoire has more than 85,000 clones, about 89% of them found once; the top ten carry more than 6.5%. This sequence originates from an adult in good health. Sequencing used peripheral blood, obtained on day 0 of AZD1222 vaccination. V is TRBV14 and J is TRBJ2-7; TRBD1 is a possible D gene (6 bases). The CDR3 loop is CASSQNRVGEQYF. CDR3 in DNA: TGTGCCAGCAGCCAAAACAGGGTTGGCGAGCAGTACTTC. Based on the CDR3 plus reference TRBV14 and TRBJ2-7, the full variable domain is EAGVTQFPSHSVIEKGQTVTLRCDPISGHDNLYWYRRVMGKEIKFLLHFVKESKQDESGMPNNRFLAERTGGTYSTLKVQPAELEDSGVYFCASSQNRVGEQYFGPGTRLTVT.